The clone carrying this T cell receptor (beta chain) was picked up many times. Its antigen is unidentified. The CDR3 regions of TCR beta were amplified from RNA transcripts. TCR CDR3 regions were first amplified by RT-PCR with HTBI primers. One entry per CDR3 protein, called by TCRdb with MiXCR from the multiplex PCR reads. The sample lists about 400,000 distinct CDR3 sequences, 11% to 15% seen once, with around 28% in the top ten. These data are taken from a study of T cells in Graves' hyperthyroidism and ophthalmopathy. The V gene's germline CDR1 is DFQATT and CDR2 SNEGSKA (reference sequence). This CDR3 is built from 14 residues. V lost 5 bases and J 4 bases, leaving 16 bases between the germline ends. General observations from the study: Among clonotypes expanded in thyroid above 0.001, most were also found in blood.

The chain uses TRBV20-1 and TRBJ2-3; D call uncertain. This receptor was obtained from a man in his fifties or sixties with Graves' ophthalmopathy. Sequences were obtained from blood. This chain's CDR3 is CSAGRDVAADTQYF. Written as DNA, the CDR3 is TGCAGTGCTGGTCGAGATGTAGCTGCAGATACGCAGTATTTT.